The source of this T cell receptor beta chain is a study of blood T cell repertoires in COVID-19. The CDR3 loop spans 16 amino acids. The V gene lost 4 bases and the J gene lost 0 bases, with 16 bases spanning the gap. CDR1 is DFQATT, CDR2 SNEGSKA, per germline (reference sequence). Generated by immunoSEQ multiplex PCR, the TCRdb table keeps only in-frame clones and is missing some. Of around 300,000 clones in the sample, 90% were seen once. In its sample, this clone was seen once. V is TRBV20-1 and J is TRBJ2-1, with a weak D call TRBD2 (6 bases). The sample consisted of PBMCs or T cells enriched from blood (not recorded which). This clonotype was obtained from a young woman with acute COVID-19. CDR3 nucleotides: TGCAGTGCTATTGATCTTGGGGGGATCTCCTACAATGAGCAGTTCTTC. Translated: CSAIDLGGISYNEQFF.